This TCR beta chain stems from a study of T-cell reconstitution after alpha-beta-depleted transplantation in children. Study conclusions and caveats: It was newly produced T cells that mostly accounted for T-cell counts and diversity one year after transplant. By about two months after transplant, alpha-beta T cells reportedly arose from several hundred graft clones that had expanded. In some patients, recipient T cells and intrathymic progenitors surviving conditioning explained high day-60 diversity.

This clonotype turned up a few times. Its antigen remains unknown. CDR3 length equals 12 residues. The V end was cut by 3 bases, the J end by 5 bases, with 8 bases between. TCRbeta library preparation incorporated unique molecular identifiers. TCRdb recomputed calls from the PCR reads with MiXCR, one row per CDR3 protein. The sample carries approximately 800,000 distinct CDR3 sequences, approximately 15% recorded once. This sequence was found in a male patient under 18 who had a stem cell transplant for acute lymphoblastic leukemia, so the T cells may come from the graft donor. This chain uses TRBV12-3 or TRBV12-4 with TRBJ2-7; D gene ambiguous. This specimen consisted of PBMCs, mostly from graft donor cells, obtained 360 days after TCRalphabeta/CD19-depleted stem cell transplant. The CDR3 here is CASSFGWNEQYF. CDR3 nucleotide sequence: TGTGCCAGCAGTTTTGGTTGGAACGAGCAGTACTTC.